Below, one T cell receptor (beta chain) is given with its context. As yet, its antigen is unknown. Produced via immunoSEQ multiplex PCR; TCRdb's table is partial and in-frame only. The profile shows about 1.1 million clones, about 72% of them singletons. The data stem from a study of shared clonotypes between healthy human individuals. Study results and limitations: Sampling was confined to blood; repertoires within tissues likely differ.

The CDR3 has 13 residues. Per germline, CDR1 SNHLY and CDR2 FYNNEI. Trimming left V 2 bases short and J 7 bases short, with 8 bases between. The sample taken for sequencing was memory CD4+ T cells from PBMCs. Subset specified: CD45RA-negative fraction. This chain joins TRBV2 and TRBJ1-4; perhaps TRBD1 as D (6 bases). This TCR came from a man aged 18 to 35 in good health. Some clones in this sample may be carry-over from other donors' samples. CDR3 sequence reads: CASSEQGSEKLFF. CDR3 in DNA: TGTGCCAGCAGTGAACAGGGGAGTGAAAAACTGTTTTTT.